Below, 4 T cell receptor beta chains from the same sample are listed, as sequenced in a study of human T cells and chemical hapten exposure. Each CDR3 protein gets one entry after TCRdb re-called the RACE reads with MiXCR. The sample includes about 260,000 distinct CDR3 sequences, about 9% of them seen just once. Time point of the sample: pre-sensitization, week 0. Treatment here: therapeutic diphenylcyclopropenone sensitization with weekly scalp DPC. The input for sequencing was whole blood, taken in connection with sensitization to the hapten diphenylcyclopropenone (DPC). The origin of the receptors is a woman aged 40 to 50 with alopecia areata. Some clones in this sample may be carry-over from other donors' samples.

This clonotype was observed a handful of times. V usage is TRBV6-5 and J usage is TRBJ2-1, with D uncertain. Trimming took 3 bases from V and 2 from J, leaving 5 bases between them. CDR1 is MNHEY, CDR2 SVGAGI, per germline. This CDR3 region has 13 residues. The CDR3 DNA follows: TGTGCCAGCAGTTATCAGACCTACAATGAGCAGTTCTTC. Its translation: CASSYQTYNEQFF.

The gene calls are TRBV20-1 and TRBJ2-2; D might be TRBD2 (6 bases). In germline, CDR1 is DFQATT, CDR2 SNEGSKA (reference sequence). The CDR3 totals 15 residues. With 1 base removed from V and 3 bases from J, the gap between germline ends came to 12 bases. This CDR3 reads CSARAPGADTGELFF. CDR3 in DNA: TGCAGTGCTAGAGCTCCGGGAGCGGACACCGGGGAGCTGTTTTTT.

This clonotype was counted a few times. The rearrangement joins TRBV12-3 or TRBV12-4 to TRBJ2-3; D is ambiguous. Trimming stripped 0 bases from V and 1 base from J, with 5 bases between. The CDR3 is 14 amino acids. This CDR3 reads CASSLAVRTDTQYF. The CDR3, as DNA: TGTGCCAGCAGTTTAGCGGTGCGCACAGATACGCAGTATTTT.

There are many counts of this clonotype. Here the CDR3 reads CASSLSGEETQYF. The CDR3 coding sequence is TGTGCCAGCAGTTTATCAGGGGAAGAGACCCAGTACTTC. The chain combines TRBV12-3 or TRBV12-4 with TRBJ2-5, with D maybe TRBD1 (6 bases). V lost 2 bases to trimming and J lost 3 bases, with 7 bases between them. This CDR3 contains 13 residues.